This TCR beta chain came from a study of T cells in Graves' hyperthyroidism and ophthalmopathy. General study results and limits: Most thyroid-expanded clonotypes above 0.001 were also found in blood.

This clonotype occurred many times. Antigen: not known. The TCR beta CDR3 regions underwent amplification using RNA transcripts as the source. First-round RT-PCR targeting the TCR CDR3 was performed with the HTBI primer set. TCRdb reprocessed the multiplex PCR reads with MiXCR, giving one entry per CDR3 protein. In the table there are 500,000 or so distinct CDR3 sequences, over 15% of which are singletons. Uncontrolled infection, other autoimmune disease, pregnancy or lactation barred patients from enrollment. Diagnostic decisions used clinical symptoms, serum thyroxine and TRAb, thyroid ultrasound and orbital computed tomography. CDR3 length: 17 amino acids. Per germline, CDR1 MDHEN and CDR2 SYDVKM. V was clipped by 4 bases and J by 5 bases; unmatched bases: 8.

Sequenced: blood. The TCR originated in a young woman with Graves' ophthalmopathy. The rearrangement joins TRBV28 to TRBJ2-1, with 13 bases that match TRBD2. CDR3 sequence reads: CASSSPTSGRPHNEQFF. The CDR3 DNA sequence: TGTGCCAGCAGTTCCCCGACTAGCGGGAGGCCCCACAATGAGCAGTTCTTC. The entire variable domain, with the rest obtained from reference TRBV28 and TRBJ2-1, is as follows: DVKVTQSSRYLVKRTGEKVFLECVQDMDHENMFWYRQDPGLGLRLIYFSYDVKMKEKGDIPEGYSVSREKKERFSLILESASTNQTSMYLCASSSPTSGRPHNEQFFGPGTRLTVL.